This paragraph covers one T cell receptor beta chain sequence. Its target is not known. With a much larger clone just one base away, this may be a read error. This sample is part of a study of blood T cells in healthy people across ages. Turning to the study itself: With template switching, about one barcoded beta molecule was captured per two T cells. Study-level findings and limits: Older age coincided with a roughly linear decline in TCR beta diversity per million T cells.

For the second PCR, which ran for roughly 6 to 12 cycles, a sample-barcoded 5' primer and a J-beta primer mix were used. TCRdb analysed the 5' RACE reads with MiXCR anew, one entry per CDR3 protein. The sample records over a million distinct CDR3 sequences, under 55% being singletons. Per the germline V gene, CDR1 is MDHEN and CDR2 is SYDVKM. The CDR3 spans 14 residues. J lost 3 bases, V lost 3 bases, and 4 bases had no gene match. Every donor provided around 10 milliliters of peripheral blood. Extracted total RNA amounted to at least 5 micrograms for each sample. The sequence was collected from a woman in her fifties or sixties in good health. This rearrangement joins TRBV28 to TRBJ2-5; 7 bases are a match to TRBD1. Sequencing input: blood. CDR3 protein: CASSFSGGEETQYF. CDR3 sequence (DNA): TGTGCCAGCAGTTTTTCAGGGGGTGAAGAGACCCAGTACTTC.